This TCR beta chain was identified during a study of T cells in Graves' hyperthyroidism and ophthalmopathy. Looked up from germline, CDR1 is SGHAT and CDR2 is FQNNGV. V gave up 3 bases and J gave up 1 base, with 6 bases separating them. This CDR3 is 14 amino acids long. TCR beta CDR3 regions were amplified from RNA. A first-round RT-PCR of the TCR CDR3 used the HTBI primer set. TCRdb independently ran MiXCR on the multiplex PCR reads; one entry per CDR3 protein. Here the sample spans about 640,000 distinct CDR3 sequences, about 14% being singletons. The sample holds many counts of this clonotype. The sequence was obtained from a woman aged 45 to 65 with Graves' ophthalmopathy. The chain links TRBV11-2 to TRBJ2-2; D unresolved. Material for sequencing was blood. CDR3: CASSFDGNTGELFF. CDR3 sequence (DNA): TGTGCCAGCAGCTTTGATGGGAACACCGGGGAGCTGTTTTTT.